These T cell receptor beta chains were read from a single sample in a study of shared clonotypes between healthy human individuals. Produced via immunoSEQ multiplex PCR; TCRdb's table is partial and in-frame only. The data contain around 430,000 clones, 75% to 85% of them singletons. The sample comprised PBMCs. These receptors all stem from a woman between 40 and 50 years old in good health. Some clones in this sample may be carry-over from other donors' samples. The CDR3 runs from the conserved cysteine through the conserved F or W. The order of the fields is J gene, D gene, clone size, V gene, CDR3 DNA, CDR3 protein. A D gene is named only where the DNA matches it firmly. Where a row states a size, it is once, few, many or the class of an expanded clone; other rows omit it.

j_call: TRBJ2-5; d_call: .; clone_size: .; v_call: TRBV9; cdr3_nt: TGTGCCAGCAGCGTGGACCAAGAGACCCAGTACTTC; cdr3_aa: CASSVDQETQYF
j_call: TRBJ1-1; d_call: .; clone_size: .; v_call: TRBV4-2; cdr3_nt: TGTGCCAGCAGCCTCGCAAACAGGAACACTGAAGCTTTCTTT; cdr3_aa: CASSLANRNTEAFF
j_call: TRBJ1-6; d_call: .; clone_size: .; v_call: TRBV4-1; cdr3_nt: TGCGCCAGCAGCCAAGTTGGGGATTCACCCCTCCACTTT; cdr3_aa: CASSQVGDSPLHF
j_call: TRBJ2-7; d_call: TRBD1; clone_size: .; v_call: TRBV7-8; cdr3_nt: TGTGCCAGCAGAGAATACCGGGACAGTGGGCGCGAGCAGTACTTC; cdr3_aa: CASREYRDSGREQYF
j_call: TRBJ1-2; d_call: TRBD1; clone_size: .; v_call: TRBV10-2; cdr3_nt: TGCGCCAGCAGTGAGTCGAATATGGCAGGGGGCCGTGGCTACACCTTC; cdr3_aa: CASSESNMAGGRGYTF
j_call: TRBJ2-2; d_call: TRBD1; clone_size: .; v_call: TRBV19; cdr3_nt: TGTGCCAGTAGTTCCCTATACAGGGGGCCAGGCACCGGGGAGCTGTTTTTT; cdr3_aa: CASSSLYRGPGTGELFF
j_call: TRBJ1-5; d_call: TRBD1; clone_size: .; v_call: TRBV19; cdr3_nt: TGTGCCAGTAGTGGGGCAGGGGGGATGAATCAGCCCCAGCATTTT; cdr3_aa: CASSGAGGMNQPQHF
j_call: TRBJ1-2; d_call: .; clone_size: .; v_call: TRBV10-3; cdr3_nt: TGTGCCATCAGCCCCCTCGGCCTGAGGGGCTACACCTTC; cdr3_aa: CAISPLGLRGYTF
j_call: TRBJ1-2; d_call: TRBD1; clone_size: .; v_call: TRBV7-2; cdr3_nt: TGTGCCAGCAGCCCTGGACAGGGGGCACTTTATGGCTACACCTTC; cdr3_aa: CASSPGQGALYGYTF
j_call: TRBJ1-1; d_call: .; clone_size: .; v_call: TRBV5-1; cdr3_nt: TGCGCCAGCAGCTTGGTGGGCTTAAACACTGAAGCTTTCTTT; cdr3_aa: CASSLVGLNTEAFF
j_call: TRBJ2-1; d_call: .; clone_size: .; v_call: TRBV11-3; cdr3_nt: TGTGCCAGCAGGGGACGTGGGACTGCACACTCCTACAATGAGCAGTTCTTC; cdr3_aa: CASRGRGTAHSYNEQFF
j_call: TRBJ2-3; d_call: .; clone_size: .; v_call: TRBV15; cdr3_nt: TGTGCCACCAGCAGAGCGATCGGCACAGATACGCAGTATTTT; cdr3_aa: CATSRAIGTDTQYF
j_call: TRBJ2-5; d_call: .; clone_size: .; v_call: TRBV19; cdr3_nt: TGTGCCAGTAGTATAGAAGGGGATGGAGAGACCCAGTACTTC; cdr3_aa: CASSIEGDGETQYF
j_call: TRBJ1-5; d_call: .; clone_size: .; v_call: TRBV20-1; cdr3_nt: TGCAGTCCACCATCCCAGCATTTT; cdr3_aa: CSPPSQHF
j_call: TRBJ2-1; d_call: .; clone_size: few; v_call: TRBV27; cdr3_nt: TGTGCCAGCACACGAGCGGTTGGGATCTCCTACAATGAGCAGTTCTTC; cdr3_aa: CASTRAVGISYNEQFF
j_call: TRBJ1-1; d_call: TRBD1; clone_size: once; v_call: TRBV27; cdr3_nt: TGTGCCAGCAGTAGAAAGGGTACAGGGGATGGAGAAGCTTTCTTT; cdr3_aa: CASSRKGTGDGEAFF
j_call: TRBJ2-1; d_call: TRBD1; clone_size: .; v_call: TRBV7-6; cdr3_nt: TGTGCCAGCAGCTTGTCCGGGACAGGGACGTACAATGAGCAGTTCTTC; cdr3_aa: CASSLSGTGTYNEQFF
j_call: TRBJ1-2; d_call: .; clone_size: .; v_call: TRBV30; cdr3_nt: TGTGCCTGGAGTGTAGGCTATGGCTACACCTTC; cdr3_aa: CAWSVGYGYTF
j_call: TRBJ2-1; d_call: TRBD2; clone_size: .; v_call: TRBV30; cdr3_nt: TGTGCCTGGTATCAGCGGGAGGCCGGTGAGCAGTTCTTC; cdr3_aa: CAWYQREAGEQFF
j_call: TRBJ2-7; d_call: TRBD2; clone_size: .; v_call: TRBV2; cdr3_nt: TGTGCCAGCAGCAGTGGGGGGACTAGCGGGAGGGCGCTCTCCTACGAGCAGTACTTC; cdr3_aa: CASSSGGTSGRALSYEQYF
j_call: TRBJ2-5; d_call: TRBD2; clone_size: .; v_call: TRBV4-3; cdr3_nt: TGCGCCAGCAGCCAGAATAGCGGGGGGCTAGCGACCCAGTACTTC; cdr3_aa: CASSQNSGGLATQYF
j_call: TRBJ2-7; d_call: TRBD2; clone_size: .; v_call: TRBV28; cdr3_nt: TGTGCCAGCAGTTTTTCCAGCGGGAGCTCCTACGAGCAGTACTTC; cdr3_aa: CASSFSSGSSYEQYF
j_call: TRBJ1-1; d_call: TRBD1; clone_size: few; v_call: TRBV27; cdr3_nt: TGTGCCAGCAGTTTACGAACCGGGACAGTCATGAACACTGAAGCTTTCTTT; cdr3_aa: CASSLRTGTVMNTEAFF
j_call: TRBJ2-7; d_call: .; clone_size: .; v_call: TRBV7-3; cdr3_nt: TGTGCCAGCAGACCAGAATGGCGGGCAACCTCCTACGAGCAGTACTTC; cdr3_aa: CASRPEWRATSYEQYF
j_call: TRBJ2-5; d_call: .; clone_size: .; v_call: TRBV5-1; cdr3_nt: TGCGCCAGCAGCTTCCGGGCCGCACAAGAGACCCAGTACTTC; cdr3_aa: CASSFRAAQETQYF
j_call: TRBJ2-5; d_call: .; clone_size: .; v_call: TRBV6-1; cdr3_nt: TGTGCCAGCAGTGGACTGCCCGGGAGCGTGGAGACCCAGTACTTC; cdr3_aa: CASSGLPGSVETQYF
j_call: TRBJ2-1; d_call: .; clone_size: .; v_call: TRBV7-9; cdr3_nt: TGTGCCAGCAGCTTACCTCAGGGGGAGCAGTTCTTC; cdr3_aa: CASSLPQGEQFF
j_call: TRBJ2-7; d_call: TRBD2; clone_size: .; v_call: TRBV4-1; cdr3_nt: TGCGCCAGCAGCCAAAGACTAGCGGACGGATTAGAGCAGTACTTC; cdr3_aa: CASSQRLADGLEQYF
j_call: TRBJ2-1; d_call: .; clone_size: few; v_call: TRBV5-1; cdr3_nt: TGCGCCAGCAAACGGGAACCCGACTCCCTCAATGAGCAGTTCTTC; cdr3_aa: CASKREPDSLNEQFF
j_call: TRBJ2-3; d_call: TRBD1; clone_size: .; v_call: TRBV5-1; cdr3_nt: TGCGCCAGCAGTCCTCGACAGGGGGGTTCGGATACGCAGTATTTT; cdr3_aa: CASSPRQGGSDTQYF
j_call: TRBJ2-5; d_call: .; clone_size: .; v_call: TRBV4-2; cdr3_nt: TGTGCCAGCAGCCACCCCGGCAGGCAGCAAGAGACCCAGTACTTC; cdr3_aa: CASSHPGRQQETQYF
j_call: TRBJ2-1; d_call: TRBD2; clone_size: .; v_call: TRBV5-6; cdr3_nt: TGTGCCAGCAGCTTGCCATGGGGGGGTGAGCAGTTCTTC; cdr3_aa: CASSLPWGGEQFF
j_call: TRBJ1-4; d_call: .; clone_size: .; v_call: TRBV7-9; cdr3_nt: TGTGCCAGCAGCTTGGGCAGGGTAGATGAAAAACTGTTTTTT; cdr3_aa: CASSLGRVDEKLFF
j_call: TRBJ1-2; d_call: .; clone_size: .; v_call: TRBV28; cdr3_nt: TGTGCCAGCAGCCGGCCGGGAAGGGGTAACTATGGCTACACCTTC; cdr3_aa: CASSRPGRGNYGYTF
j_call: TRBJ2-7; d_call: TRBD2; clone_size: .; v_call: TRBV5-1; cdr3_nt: TGCGCCAGCAGCTCCCTCGGGACTAGCGGGAGGGGGAGCTCCTACGAGCAGTACTTC; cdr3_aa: CASSSLGTSGRGSSYEQYF
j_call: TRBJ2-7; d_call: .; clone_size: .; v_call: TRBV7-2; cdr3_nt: TGTGCCAGCAGCTGGGAGGGGGCCTACGAGCAGTACTTC; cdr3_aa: CASSWEGAYEQYF
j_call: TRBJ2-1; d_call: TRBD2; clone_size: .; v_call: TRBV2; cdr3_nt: TGTGCCAGCAGTGAAGCGGGAGCGGGAAGGCCTAGGAATGAGCAGTTCTTC; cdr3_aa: CASSEAGAGRPRNEQFF
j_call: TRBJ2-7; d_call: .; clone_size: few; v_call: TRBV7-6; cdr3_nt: TGTGCCAGCAGCTCCCGACAGGCGCGGGGCGAGCAGTACTTC; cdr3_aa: CASSSRQARGEQYF
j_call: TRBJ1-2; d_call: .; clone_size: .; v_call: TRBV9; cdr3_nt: TGTGCCAGCAGCGTAGCTGAGGAAGACTATGGCTACACCTTC; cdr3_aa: CASSVAEEDYGYTF
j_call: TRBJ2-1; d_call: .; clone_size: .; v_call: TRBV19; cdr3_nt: TGTGCCAGTAGTATGTCGGGGGACAGCTACAATGAGCAGTTCTTC; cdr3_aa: CASSMSGDSYNEQFF
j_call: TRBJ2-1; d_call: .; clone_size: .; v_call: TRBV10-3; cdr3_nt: TGTGCCATCAGGCAGACCACTTCCGGCAATGAGCAGTTCTTC; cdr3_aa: CAIRQTTSGNEQFF
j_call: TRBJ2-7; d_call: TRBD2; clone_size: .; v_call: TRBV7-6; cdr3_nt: TGTGCCAGCAGCCCCTCGGGGACTAGCGTCTACGAGCAGTACTTC; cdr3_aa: CASSPSGTSVYEQYF
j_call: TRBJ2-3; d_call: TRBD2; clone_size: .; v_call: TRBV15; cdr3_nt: TGTGCCACCAGCAGGGCTAGCGGGAGTAGGGCAGATACGCAGTATTTT; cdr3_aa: CATSRASGSRADTQYF
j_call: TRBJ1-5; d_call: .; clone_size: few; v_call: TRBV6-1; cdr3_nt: TGTGCCAGCAGTGAGCGCAGGGGCAATCAGCCCCAGCATTTT; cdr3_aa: CASSERRGNQPQHF
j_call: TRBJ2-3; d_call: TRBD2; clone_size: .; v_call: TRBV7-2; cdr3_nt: TGTGCCAGCAGAAAAATAGGCCTGCTAGCGGGAGGGCAGGGTGATACGCAGTATTTT; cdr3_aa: CASRKIGLLAGGQGDTQYF
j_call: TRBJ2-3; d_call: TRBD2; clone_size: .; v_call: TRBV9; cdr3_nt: TGTGCCAGCAGCGTAGGAGCTAGCGGGAGCTCAGATACGCAGTATTTT; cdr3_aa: CASSVGASGSSDTQYF
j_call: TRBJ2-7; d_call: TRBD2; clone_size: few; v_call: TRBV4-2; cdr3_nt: TGTGCCAGCAGCCAGCCGGGACTAGCGGGAAGCTCCTACGAGCAGTACTTC; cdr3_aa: CASSQPGLAGSSYEQYF
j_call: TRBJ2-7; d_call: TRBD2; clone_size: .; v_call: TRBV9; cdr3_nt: TGTGCCAGCAGTCCTAGCGGAGTCAGCTCCTACGAGCAGTACTTC; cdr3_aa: CASSPSGVSSYEQYF
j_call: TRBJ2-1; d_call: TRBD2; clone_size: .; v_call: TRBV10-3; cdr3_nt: TGTGCCATCAGTGACGGGACTAGCGGGACCTACAATGAGCAGTTCTTC; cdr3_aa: CAISDGTSGTYNEQFF